The source of this TCR beta chain is a study of T cells in localized non-small cell lung cancer (dated by TCRdb to 2019 to 2021). Turning to the overall study: The study examined T cell repertoires in under 300 patients with early-stage NSCLC and compared tumors with uninvolved tumor-adjacent lungs. A mean age of approximately 66 years was recorded for the NSCLC patients, of whom under 150 were male and over 100 were female. The cohort was made up of under 250 treatment-naive NSCLC patients whose localized lung tumors had been resected. Overall study outcomes, separate from this receptor: The highest T cell clonality was observed in uninvolved tumor-adjacent lung, where clonality exceeded that of tumor, suggesting that antigenic responses were more focused in uninvolved tumor-adjacent lung. Because multi-region tumor sequencing was not done, intratumor heterogeneity could not be ruled out. Because the study design was exploratory, TCR variables were selected using unadjusted p-values without false-discovery rate correction. A median of roughly 56 of the top 100 tumor clones were detected in paired uninvolved adjacent lung, and some 29 of these tumor clones were also found among the top 100 clones of the paired uninvolved adjacent lung. Higher blood T cell density associated with longer overall survival, while higher adjacent-lung clonality associated with shorter survival.

The immunoSEQ Assay was used to sequence TCR beta CDR3 regions from DNA. The authors processed their data as follows. T cell density was computed as TCR beta template counts normalized to usable DNA estimated by amplifying housekeeping genes. Richness was estimated using the preseqR package, with extrapolation to 400,000 templates for PBMC samples and to 120,000 templates for tissue samples. Clonality was defined by subtracting Pielou's evenness from one. Tissue-enriched TCRs were identified by differential abundance testing using productive amino-acid clonotypes, minimum total count 5 and alpha 0.1. The Jaccard Index and the Morisita Overlap Index were used to measure repertoire overlap between compartments. TCR beta CDR3s were clustered by GLIPH together with public tetramer-defined viral CDR3s, and at least three viral sequences plus V-gene enrichment were required for viral motifs. The table was pulled from immuneACCESS by TCRdb, which kept in-frame rearrangements only. Such tables lose some clones; where checked, under half of the loss comes from unresolved V genes, and the rest has no known cause. That table furnishes V, J and clone size, whereas the DNA furnished D and trimming. Across this sample there are some 11,000 clones, with 90% seen only once. The biggest ten clones account for 12% to 15% of the sample.

Points on this clone: Its antigen specificity is not known. No base quality information exists; no much larger clone differs at one position.

The germline V gene yields SQVTM for CDR1 and ANQGSEA for CDR2. There are 14 amino acids in the CDR3, from cysteine to phenylalanine inclusive. Of all the DNA, just the CDR3 is kept, 42 bases in frame from base 1. Trimming leaves V shorter by 6 bases and J shorter by 4 bases, with the junction holding 5 bases beyond the gene matches. At diagnosis, peripheral blood, uninvolved tumor-adjacent lung and tumor were collected and were preserved as a mix of fresh-frozen and FFPE material. For TCR repertoire profiling, the blood samples were analyzed as peripheral blood mononuclear cells. Sequences were derived from peripheral blood, sampled before any cancer treatment. The chain uses TRBV29-1 and TRBJ2-7, and 14 junction bases match TRBD2. The sequence came from a male donor older than 55 with stage III lung adenocarcinoma. Read as DNA, the sequence is TGCAGCGTCTCCGGACTAGCGGGAGGTTACGAGCAGTACTTC. This is translated as CSVSGLAGGYEQYF.